What follows describes a single T cell receptor beta chain. Its antigen is not identified. Other DNA sequences from this sample encode an identical CDR3 as well. The data are from a study of shared clonotypes between healthy human individuals. The wider study: A donor's plate count was three for CD4 naive and three for CD4 memory; CD8 naive had two and CD8 memory one.

CD8 memory merged CD45RO+ cells and CCR7-negative CD45RA+ TemRA cells into one population. CDR3 length: 12 residues. Germline V lookup: CDR1 MDHEN, CDR2 SYDVKM. V lost 3 bases and J lost 4, with 4 bases in between. The protocol was immunoSEQ multiplex PCR, while the TCRdb copy is restricted to in-frame clones and leaves out a portion. The sample includes approximately 640,000 clones, roughly 88% of them seen just once. The study, taken as a whole, reports: Sequencing of the sorted subsets was shown by rarefaction to be incomplete despite large depth. Approximately 5.1% was the fraction of naive CD4 clonotypes found shared across a few donors.

Sample: memory CD8+ T cells from PBMCs. The subset was: CD45RO+ cells pooled with CCR7-negative TemRA cells. The origin of this receptor is a man aged 18 to 29 in good health. Some clones in this sample may be carry-over from other donors' samples. V and J are TRBV28 and TRBJ2-1; D gene unclear. The CDR3 DNA sequence: TGTGCCAGCAGTTTGGGGTACAATGAGCAGTTCTTC. It codes for CASSLGYNEQFF.